The T cell receptor (delta chain) described here comes from a study of delta chains in infants with herpesvirus infections. Overall study: Infants in Uganda were tracked from birth through primary CMV infection. Infants infected with CMV after birth were searched for public fetal Vdelta1/Vgamma8 clonotype. Study outcomes and limitations: Limitations included few samples and no matched controls for race or environment. Public-clonotype frequency seemingly fell with older age at infection.

For this clone: What it binds is not known. A read error is the likely source, as a far larger clone sits one nucleotide away. The sample has other DNA sequences that encode this CDR3 too.

Reverse transcription of PBMC RNA used primers specific for the gamma and delta chains. TCRdb applied CATT to the RT-PCR reads for clone calling. The table lists about 430 delta-chain clones, around 16% of them singletons. The CDR3 has 15 amino acids. CDR1 GEAIGNYY and CDR2 EKD come from the germline V gene. The chain joins TRDV2 to TRDJ1; 8 bases map to TRDD3. This TCR derives from a human donor who was a Ugandan infant, either HIV-exposed or HIV-unexposed (not recorded which). The sample in question was peripheral blood, obtained at time point 1 of longitudinal follow-up. DNA of the CDR3: TGTGCCTGTGACACGGGATACGCTGCGACCGATAAACTCATATTT. It encodes CACDTGYAATDKLIF.